This TCR beta chain is from a study of T cells in Graves' hyperthyroidism and ophthalmopathy. CDR1 is KGHSH, CDR2 LQKENI, per germline. The V end was cut by 6 bases, the J end by 6 bases, with 15 bases between. This CDR3 is 13 amino acids long. Amplification yielded TCR beta CDR3 regions, with RNA transcripts as the source. A set of HTBI primers served as the primers for a first-round RT-PCR of the TCR CDR3. TCRdb recomputed calls from the multiplex PCR reads with MiXCR, one row per CDR3 protein. The sample includes 560,000 or so distinct CDR3 sequences, about 20% of them seen just once. A note on this clonotype: Its target is unknown.

Ophthalmopathy patients all had a Clinical Activity Score of at least 3, a NOSPECS grade of at least 4 and disease under 3 months old. Study-level results: The model identified upcoming ophthalmopathy a median 6.5 months ahead of onset.

The TCR comes from a man aged 40-49 years with Graves' ophthalmopathy. The chain employs TRBV18 and TRBJ2-7; either TRBD1 or TRBD2 may fit D (5 bases each). The specimen was blood. The CDR3 reads CASSAKDGAEQYF. For the CDR3, the DNA is TGTGCCAGCTCGGCAAAAGACGGGGCCGAGCAGTACTTC.